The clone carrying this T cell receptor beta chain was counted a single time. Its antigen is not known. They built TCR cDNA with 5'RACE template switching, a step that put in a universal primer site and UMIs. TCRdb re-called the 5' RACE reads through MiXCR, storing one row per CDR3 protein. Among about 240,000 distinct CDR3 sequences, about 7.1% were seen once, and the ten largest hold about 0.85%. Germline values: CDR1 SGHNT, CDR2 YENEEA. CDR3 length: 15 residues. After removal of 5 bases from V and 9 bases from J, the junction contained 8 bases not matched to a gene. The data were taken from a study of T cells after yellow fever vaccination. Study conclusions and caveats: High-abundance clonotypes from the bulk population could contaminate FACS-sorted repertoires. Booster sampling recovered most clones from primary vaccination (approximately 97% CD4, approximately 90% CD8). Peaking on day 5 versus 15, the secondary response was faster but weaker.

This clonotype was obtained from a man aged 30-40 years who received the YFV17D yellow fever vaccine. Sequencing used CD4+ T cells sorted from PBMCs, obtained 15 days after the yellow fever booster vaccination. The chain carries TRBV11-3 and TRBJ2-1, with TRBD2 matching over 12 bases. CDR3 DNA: TGTGCCAGCAGCCCCGGACTAGCGGGAATGGGTGAGCAGTTCTTC. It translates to CASSPGLAGMGEQFF.